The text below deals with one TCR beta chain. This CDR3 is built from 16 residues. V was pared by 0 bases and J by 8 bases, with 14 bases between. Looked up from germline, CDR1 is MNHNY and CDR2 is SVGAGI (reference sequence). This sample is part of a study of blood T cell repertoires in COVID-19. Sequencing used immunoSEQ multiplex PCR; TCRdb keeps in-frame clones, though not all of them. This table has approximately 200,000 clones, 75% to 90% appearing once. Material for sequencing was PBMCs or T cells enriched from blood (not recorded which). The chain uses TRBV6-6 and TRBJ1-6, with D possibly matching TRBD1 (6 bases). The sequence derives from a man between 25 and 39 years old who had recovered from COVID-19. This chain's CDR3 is CASSYSQGPSDSPLHF. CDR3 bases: TGTGCCAGCAGTTACTCCCAGGGGCCTTCGGATTCACCCCTCCACTTT.